This paragraph reports one TCR beta chain. What it binds is not known. This record belongs to a study of CD8+ T cells in alopecia areata. cDNA serving as the sequencing template came from extracted, reverse transcribed RNA. Libraries were prepared by immunoSEQ multiplex PCR; TCRdb keeps only in-frame clonotypes and omits some of them. The sample includes hundreds of thousands of clones, about 62% of them seen just once. The sample's treatment: oral pan-JAK inhibitor, 5-10 mg twice daily. CDR1 GTSNPN and CDR2 SVGIG come from the germline V gene (reference sequence). This CDR3 has 14 amino acids. The V end lost 2 bases, the J end lost 0 bases, and 10 bases lay between the germline ends. The study, taken as a whole, reports: Higher clonality was seen in lesional scalp than in normal scalp, especially in alopecia totalis/universalis. As there was one nonresponder, how baseline CD8+ expansion relates to response remains uncertain. Among the top 100, expanded CD8+ clones were significantly decreased by tofacitinib, as was scalp clonality.

The sequences come from CD4+ T cells sorted from blood, collected between weeks 51 and 54, from a patient treated with tofacitinib. This clonotype originated in a human donor with alopecia areata. The V and J genes are TRBV30 and TRBJ1-2; no clear D. CDR3 nucleotide sequence: TGTGCCTGGAGTAGAGCTACCTCTAACTATGGCTACACCTTC. Protein sequence: CAWSRATSNYGYTF.